Detailed here is one T cell receptor (beta chain). These data belong to a study of human T cells and chemical hapten exposure. Time point noted: patch test 3, about 24 weeks after DPC sensitization. Treatment given: therapeutic diphenylcyclopropenone sensitization with weekly scalp DPC. Deletions cut 6 bases from V and 3 bases from J, with 14 bases between. CDR1 is MNHEY, CDR2 SMNVEV, per germline (reference sequence). The CDR3 runs to 14 residues. TCRdb recomputed calls from the RACE reads with MiXCR, one row per CDR3 protein. The table lists about 190,000 distinct CDR3 sequences, 24% of them singletons.

The material was whole blood, obtained in connection with sensitization to the hapten diphenylcyclopropenone (DPC). The rearrangement uses TRBV27 and TRBJ1-1; TRBD1 is a possible D gene (5 bases). This clonotype was sampled from a woman in her thirties or forties with alopecia areata. Some clones in this sample may be carry-over from other donors' samples. The CDR3 bases are TGTGCCAGCAGATGGGAGGGGTCGGACACTGAAGCTTTCTTT. Amino acids: CASRWEGSDTEAFF.